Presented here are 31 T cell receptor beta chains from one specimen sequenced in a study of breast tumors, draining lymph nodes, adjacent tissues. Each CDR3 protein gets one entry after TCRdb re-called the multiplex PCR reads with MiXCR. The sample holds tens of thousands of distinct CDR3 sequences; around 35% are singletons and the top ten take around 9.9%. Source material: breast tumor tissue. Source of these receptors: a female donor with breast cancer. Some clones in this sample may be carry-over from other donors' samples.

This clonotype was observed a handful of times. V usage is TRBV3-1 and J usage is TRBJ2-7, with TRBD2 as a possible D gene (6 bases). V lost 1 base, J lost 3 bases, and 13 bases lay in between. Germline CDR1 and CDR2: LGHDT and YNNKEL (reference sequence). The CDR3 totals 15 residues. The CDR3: CASSQGGDAGYEQYF. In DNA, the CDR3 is TGTGCCAGCAGCCAAGGGGGGGACGCCGGCTACGAGCAGTACTTC.

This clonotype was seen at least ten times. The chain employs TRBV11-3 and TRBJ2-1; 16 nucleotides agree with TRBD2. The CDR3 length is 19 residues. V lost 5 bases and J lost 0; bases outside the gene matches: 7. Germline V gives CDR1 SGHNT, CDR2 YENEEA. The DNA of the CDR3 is TGTGCCAGCAGCCTGGGGGGACTAGCGGGAGGGCTCTCCTACAATGAGCAGTTCTTC. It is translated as CASSLGGLAGGLSYNEQFF. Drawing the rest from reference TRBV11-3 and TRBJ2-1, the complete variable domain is EAGVVQSPRYKIIEKKQPVAFWCNPISGHNTLYWYLQNLGQGPELLIRYENEEAVDDSQLPKDRFSAERLKGVDSTLKIQPAELGDSAVYLCASSLGGLAGGLSYNEQFFGPGTRLTVL.

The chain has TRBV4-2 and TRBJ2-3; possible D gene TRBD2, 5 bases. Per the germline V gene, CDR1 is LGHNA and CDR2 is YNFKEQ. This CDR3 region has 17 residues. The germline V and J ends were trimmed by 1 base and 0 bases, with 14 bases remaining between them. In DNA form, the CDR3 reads TGTGCCAGCAGCCAAGTAGGATCCGAGCGGAGCACAGATACGCAGTATTTT. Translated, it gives CASSQVGSERSTDTQYF.

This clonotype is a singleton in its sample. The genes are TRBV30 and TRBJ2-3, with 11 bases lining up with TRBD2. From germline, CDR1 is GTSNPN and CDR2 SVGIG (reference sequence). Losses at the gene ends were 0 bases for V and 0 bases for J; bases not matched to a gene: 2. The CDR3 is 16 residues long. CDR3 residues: CAWSVRLAGSTDTQYF. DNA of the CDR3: TGTGCCTGGAGTGTACGACTAGCGGGAAGCACAGATACGCAGTATTTT.

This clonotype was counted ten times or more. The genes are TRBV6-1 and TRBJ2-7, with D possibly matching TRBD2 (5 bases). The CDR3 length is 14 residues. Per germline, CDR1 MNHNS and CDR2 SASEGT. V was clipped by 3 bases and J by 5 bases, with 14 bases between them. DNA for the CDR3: TGTGCCAGCAGTGATACGCGGGTTTGGGACGAGCAGTACTTC. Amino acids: CASSDTRVWDEQYF.

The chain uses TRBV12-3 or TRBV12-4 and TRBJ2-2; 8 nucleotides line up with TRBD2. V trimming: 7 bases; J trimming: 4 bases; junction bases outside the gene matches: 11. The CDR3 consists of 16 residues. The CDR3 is CASIWVVAGITGELFF. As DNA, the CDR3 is TGTGCCAGCATTTGGGTGGTAGCGGGGATCACCGGGGAGCTGTTTTTT.

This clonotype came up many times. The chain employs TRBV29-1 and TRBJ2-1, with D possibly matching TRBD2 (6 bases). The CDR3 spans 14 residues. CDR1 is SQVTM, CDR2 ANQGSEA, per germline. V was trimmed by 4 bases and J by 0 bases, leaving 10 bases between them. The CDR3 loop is CSVARGSSYNEQFF. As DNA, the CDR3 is TGCAGCGTTGCGCGGGGCAGCTCCTACAATGAGCAGTTCTTC.

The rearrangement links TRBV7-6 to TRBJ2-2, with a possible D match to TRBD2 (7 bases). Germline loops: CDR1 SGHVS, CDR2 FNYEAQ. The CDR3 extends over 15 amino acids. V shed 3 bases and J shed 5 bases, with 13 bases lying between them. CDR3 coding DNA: TGTGCCAGCAGCTTGAGGGCGGGGGCAACCGGGGAGCTGTTTTTT. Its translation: CASSLRAGATGELFF.

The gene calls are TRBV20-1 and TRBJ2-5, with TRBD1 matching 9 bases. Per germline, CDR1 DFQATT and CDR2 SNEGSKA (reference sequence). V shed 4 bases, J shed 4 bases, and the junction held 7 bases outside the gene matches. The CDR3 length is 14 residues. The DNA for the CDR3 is TGCAGTGCTATCCCGGGACAGGGTCCAGAGACCCAGTACTTC. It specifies CSAIPGQGPETQYF.

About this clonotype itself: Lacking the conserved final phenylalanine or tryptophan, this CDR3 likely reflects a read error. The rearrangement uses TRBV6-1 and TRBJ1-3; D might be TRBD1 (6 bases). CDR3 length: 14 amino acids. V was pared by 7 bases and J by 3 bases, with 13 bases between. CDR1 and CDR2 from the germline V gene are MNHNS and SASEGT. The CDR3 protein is CASIAGGGGNTIYS. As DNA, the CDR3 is TGTGCCAGCATTGCGGGGGGCGGTGGAAACACCATATATTCT.

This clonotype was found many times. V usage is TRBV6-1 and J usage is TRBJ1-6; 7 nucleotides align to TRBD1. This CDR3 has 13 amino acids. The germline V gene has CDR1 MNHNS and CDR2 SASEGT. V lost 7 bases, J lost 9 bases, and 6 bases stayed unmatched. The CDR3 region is CASMVQGSSPLHF. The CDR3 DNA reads TGTGCCAGCATGGTACAGGGGAGTTCACCCCTCCACTTT.

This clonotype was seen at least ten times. The CDR3 nucleotides are TGTGCCAGCAGCTTAGGGCGTAACTATGGCTACACCTTC. This encodes CASSLGRNYGYTF. The J gene is TRBJ1-2, the V gene TRBV7-9; no firm D call. Germline V gene lookup returns CDR1 SEHNR and CDR2 FQNEAQ (reference sequence). CDR3 length equals 13 residues. Trimming shortened V by 1 base and J by 1 base, and 4 bases separated the two germline ends.

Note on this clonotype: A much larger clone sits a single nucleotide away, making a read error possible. CDR3 residues: CASRGVTGAYGQYF. For the CDR3, the DNA is TGTGCCAGCAGGGGCGTTACGGGGGCCTACGGGCAGTACTTC. V and J are TRBV6-6 and TRBJ2-7; D tentatively reads TRBD1 or TRBD2 (6 bases each). Looked up from germline, CDR1 is MNHNY and CDR2 is SVGAGI (reference sequence). This CDR3 has 14 amino acids.

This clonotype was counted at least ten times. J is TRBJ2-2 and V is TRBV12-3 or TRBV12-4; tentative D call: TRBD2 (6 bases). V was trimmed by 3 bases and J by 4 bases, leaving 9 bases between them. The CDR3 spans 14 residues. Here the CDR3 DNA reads TGTGCCAGCAGTTTGCAGGGAGGCACCGGGGAGCTGTTTTTT. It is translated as CASSLQGGTGELFF.

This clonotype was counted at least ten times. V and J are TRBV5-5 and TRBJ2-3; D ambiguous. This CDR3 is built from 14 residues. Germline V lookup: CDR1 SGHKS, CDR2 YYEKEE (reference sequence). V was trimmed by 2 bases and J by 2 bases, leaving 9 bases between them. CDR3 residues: CASSFLENTDTQYF. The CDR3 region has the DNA TGTGCCAGCAGCTTCTTAGAGAACACAGATACGCAGTATTTT.

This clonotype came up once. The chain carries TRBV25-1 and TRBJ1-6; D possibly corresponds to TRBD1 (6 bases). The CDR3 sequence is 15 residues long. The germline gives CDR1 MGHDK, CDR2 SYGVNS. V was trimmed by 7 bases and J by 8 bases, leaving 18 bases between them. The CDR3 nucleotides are TGTGCCAGCAACCAACAGGGTCCCGGGGATTCACCCCTCCACTTT. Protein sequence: CASNQQGPGDSPLHF.

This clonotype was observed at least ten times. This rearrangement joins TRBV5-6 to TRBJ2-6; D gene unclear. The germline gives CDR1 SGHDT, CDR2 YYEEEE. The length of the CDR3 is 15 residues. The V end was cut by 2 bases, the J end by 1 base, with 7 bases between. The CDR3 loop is CASSLVRSGANVLTF. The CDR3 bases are TGTGCCAGCAGCTTAGTGCGGTCTGGGGCCAACGTCCTGACTTTC.

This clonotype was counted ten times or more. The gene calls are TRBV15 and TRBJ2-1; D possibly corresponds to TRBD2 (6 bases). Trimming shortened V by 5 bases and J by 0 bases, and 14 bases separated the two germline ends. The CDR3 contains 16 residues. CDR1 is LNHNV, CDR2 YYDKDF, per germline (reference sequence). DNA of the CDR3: TGTGCCACCAGCGGGGAGACTAGTCTCTCCTACAATGAGCAGTTCTTC. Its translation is CATSGETSLSYNEQFF. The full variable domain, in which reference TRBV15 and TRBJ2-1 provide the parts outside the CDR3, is DAMVIQNPRYQVTQFGKPVTLSCSQTLNHNVMYWYQQKSSQAPKLLFHYYDKDFNNEADTPDNFQSRRPNTSFCFLDIRSPGLGDTAMYLCATSGETSLSYNEQFFGPGTRLTVL.

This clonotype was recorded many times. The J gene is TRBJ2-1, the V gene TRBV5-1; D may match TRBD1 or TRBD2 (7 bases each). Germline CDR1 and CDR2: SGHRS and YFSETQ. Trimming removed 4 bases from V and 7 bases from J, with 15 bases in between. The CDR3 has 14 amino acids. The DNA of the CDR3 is TGCGCCAGCAGCCATGGCAGGGGGGGTAATGAGCAGTTCTTC. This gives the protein CASSHGRGGNEQFF.

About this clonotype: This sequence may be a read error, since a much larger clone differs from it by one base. The CDR3 reads CASKAGLAGANEQFF. CDR3 nucleotides: TGTGCCAGCAAGGCAGGGCTAGCGGGAGCCAATGAGCAGTTCTTC. The V gene is TRBV12-3 or TRBV12-4, the J gene TRBJ2-1, with 10 bases that match TRBD2. The J segment lost 6 bases and the V segment lost 7 bases, leaving 9 bases of the junction unmatched. CDR3 length: 15 residues.

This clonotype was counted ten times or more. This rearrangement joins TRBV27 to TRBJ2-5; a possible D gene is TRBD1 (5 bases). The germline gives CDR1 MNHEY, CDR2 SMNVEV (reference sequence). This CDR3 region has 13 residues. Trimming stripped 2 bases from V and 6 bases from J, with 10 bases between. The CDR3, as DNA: TGTGCCAGCAGTTTACGACAGACAAAGACCCAGTACTTC. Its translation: CASSLRQTKTQYF.

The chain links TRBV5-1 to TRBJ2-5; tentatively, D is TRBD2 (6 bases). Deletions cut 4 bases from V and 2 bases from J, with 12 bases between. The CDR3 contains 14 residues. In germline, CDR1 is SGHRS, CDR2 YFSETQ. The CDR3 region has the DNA TGCGCCAGCAGCCCCGTCGCGGGGCAAGAGACCCAGTACTTC. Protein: CASSPVAGQETQYF.

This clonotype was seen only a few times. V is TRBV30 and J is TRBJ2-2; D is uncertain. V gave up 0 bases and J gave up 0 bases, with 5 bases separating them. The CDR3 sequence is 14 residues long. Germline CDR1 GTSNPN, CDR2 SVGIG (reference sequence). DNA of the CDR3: TGTGCCTGGAGTGTGGGCACGAACACCGGGGAGCTGTTTTTT. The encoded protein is CAWSVGTNTGELFF.

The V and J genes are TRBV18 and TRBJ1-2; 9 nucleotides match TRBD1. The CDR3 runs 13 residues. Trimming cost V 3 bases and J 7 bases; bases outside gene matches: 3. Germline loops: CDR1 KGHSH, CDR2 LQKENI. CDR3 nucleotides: TGTGCCAGCTCACCTTCACAGGGGGCTGGCTACACCTTC. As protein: CASSPSQGAGYTF.

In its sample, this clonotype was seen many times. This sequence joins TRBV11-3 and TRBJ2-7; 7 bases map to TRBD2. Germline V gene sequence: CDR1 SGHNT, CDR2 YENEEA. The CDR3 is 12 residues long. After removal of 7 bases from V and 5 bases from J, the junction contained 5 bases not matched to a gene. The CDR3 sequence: CASKGEGHEQYF. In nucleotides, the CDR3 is TGTGCCAGCAAAGGGGAGGGACACGAGCAGTACTTC.

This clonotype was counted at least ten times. The CDR3 sequence is CASRLVAGGQRSPPSYEQYF. CDR3 coding DNA: TGTGCCAGCCGCCTCGTCGCGGGGGGACAGCGATCCCCGCCCTCCTACGAGCAGTACTTC. The V call is TRBV25-1, the J call TRBJ2-7; D is possibly TRBD2 (8 bases). The V end lost 8 bases, the J end lost 0 bases, and 32 bases lay between the germline ends. Germline lookup yields CDR1 MGHDK and CDR2 SYGVNS. This CDR3 comprises 20 residues.

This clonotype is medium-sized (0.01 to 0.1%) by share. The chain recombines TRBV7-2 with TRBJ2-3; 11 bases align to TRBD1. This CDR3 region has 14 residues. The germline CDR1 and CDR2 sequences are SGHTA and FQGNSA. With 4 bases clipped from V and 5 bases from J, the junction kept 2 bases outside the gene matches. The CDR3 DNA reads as TGTGCCAGCAGCTGGGGACAGGGGGGAGATACGCAGTATTTT. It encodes CASSWGQGGDTQYF. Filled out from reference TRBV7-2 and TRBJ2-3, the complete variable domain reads GAGVSQSPSNKVTEKGKDVELRCDPISGHTALYWYRQSLGQGLEFLIYFQGNSAPDKSGLPSDRFSAERTGGSVSTLTIQRTQQEDSAVYLCASSWGQGGDTQYFGPGTRLTVL.

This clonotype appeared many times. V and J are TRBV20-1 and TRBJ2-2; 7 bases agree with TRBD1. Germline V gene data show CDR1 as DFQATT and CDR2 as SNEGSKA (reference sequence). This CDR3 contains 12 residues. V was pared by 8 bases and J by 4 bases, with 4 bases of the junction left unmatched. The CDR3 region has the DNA TGCAGTACAGGGGAGAGCACCGGGGAGCTGTTTTTT. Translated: CSTGESTGELFF.

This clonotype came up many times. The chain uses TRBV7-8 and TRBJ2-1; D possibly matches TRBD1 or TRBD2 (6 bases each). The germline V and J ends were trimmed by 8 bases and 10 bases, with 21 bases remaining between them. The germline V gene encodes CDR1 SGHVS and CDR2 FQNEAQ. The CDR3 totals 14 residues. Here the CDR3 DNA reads TGTGCCAGCTCATCCGGGACACTAGGGGGGGAGCAGTTCTTC. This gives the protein CASSSGTLGGEQFF.

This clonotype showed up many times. The DNA for the CDR3 is TGTGCCAGCAGCCCCGTGGGACTCCTGAGCTCTGGAAACACCATATATTTT. Translation gives CASSPVGLLSSGNTIYF. This rearrangement joins TRBV7-8 to TRBJ1-3; perhaps TRBD1 as D (5 bases). CDR1 SGHVS and CDR2 FQNEAQ come from the germline V gene. Trimming took off 5 bases at V and 0 bases at J, with 17 bases between the two ends. The length of the CDR3 is 17 residues.

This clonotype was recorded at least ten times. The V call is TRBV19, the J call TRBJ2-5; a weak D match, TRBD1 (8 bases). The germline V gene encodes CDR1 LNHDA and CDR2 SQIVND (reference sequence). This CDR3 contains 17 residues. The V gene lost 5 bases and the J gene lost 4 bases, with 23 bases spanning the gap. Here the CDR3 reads CASSARGLRGSRETQYF. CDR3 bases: TGTGCCAGTAGTGCCAGGGGGCTGCGCGGGAGTAGAGAGACCCAGTACTTC. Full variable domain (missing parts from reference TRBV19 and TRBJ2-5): DGGITQSPKYLFRKEGQNVTLSCEQNLNHDAMYWYRQDPGQGLRLIYYSQIVNDFQKGDIAEGYSVSREKKESFPLTVTSAQKNPTAFYLCASSARGLRGSRETQYFGPGTRLLVL.